The 9 T cell receptor beta chains below come from one sample, sequenced in a study of tissue T cells after allogeneic stem cell transplantation. Regarding time point: mouse harvest day 14 after allogeneic transplant. Tail vein injection delivered 10^7 T-cell-depleted bone marrow cells and 10^6 splenic CD5+ T cells. TCRdb's copy holds only in-frame clones and misses some; the assay was immunoSEQ multiplex PCR. The profile shows under 8,500 clones, roughly a third of them singletons. The sample taken for sequencing was skin. These receptor sequences come from a female BALB/c mouse given C57BL/6 T cells with graft-versus-host disease after an allogeneic hematopoietic cell transplant.

About this clone itself: Genes here carry mouse names. The read stops 1 residue short of the end of the CDR3; the missing end is completed from the germline J gene. V usage is TRBV3 and J usage is TRBJ2-5; 10 nucleotides agree with TRBD2. The CDR3 runs to 14 residues. V lost 4 bases and J lost 5; bases outside the gene matches: 3. Per the germline V gene, CDR1 is SNHLY and CDR2 is FYNGKV (reference sequence). CDR3 amino acids: CASSSTGGRDTQYF. The CDR3 bases that were read are TGTGCCAGCAGCTCGACTGGGGGGAGAGACACCCAGTAC.

A word on this clone: Gene names denote mouse genes. The read terminates 1 residue before the CDR3 end, so the remaining end is supplied by the germline J gene. The genes are TRBV12-1 and TRBJ1-6; D is perhaps TRBD1 (5 bases). TRBJ1-6 counts as an open reading frame of uncertain function. Germline loops: CDR1 SGHSN, CDR2 HYEKVE. Deletions cut 0 bases from V and 0 bases from J, with 5 bases between. CDR3 length: 15 residues. The CDR3 reads CASSLDSSYNSPLYF. CDR3 bases read: TGTGCCAGCTCTCTCGACAGTTCCTATAATTCGCCCCTCTAC.

On this clone: Genes and germline come from the mouse. The read stops 1 residue short of the end of the CDR3; the missing end is completed from the germline J gene. J is TRBJ2-7 and V is TRBV16, with a possible D match to TRBD2 (6 bases). Trimming took off 3 bases at V and 1 base at J, with 7 bases between the two ends. CDR1 is SGHSA, CDR2 FRNQAP, per germline. This CDR3 comprises 13 residues. CDR3 sequence: CASSLGGSYEQYF. CDR3 bases read: TGTGCAAGCAGCTTGGGGGGTTCCTATGAACAGTAC.

This clone was picked up a small number of times. The gene names here belong to mouse. Read data end 1 residue before the CDR3 end; the end is taken from the germline J gene. The rearrangement links TRBV23 to TRBJ2-5; the table's D gene call, TRBD2, was not cross checked with the DNA. Germline V gives CDR1 KGHTA, CDR2 FQNQQP. This CDR3 has 15 residues. CDR3: CSSSQSAGGQDTQYF. Incomplete CDR3 DNA: TGCTCCAGCAGTCAATCGGCTGGGGGGCAAGACACCCAGTAC.

In its sample, this clone is medium-sized. Genes here carry mouse names. The read is 1 residue too short to cover the CDR3 end, so that end is filled in from the germline J gene. The V gene is TRBV3, the J gene TRBJ2-3; 8 bases map to TRBD2. The CDR3 is 15 residues long. Per the germline V gene, CDR1 is SNHLY and CDR2 is FYNGKV (reference sequence). The ends lost 3 bases at V and 0 bases at J; junction bases unmatched: 2. CDR3: CASSFGGDSAETLYF. The part of the CDR3 DNA that was read is TGTGCCAGCAGCTTTGGGGGGGATAGTGCAGAAACGCTGTAT.

To note about this clone: These gene names are mouse names. The sequence runs out 1 residue before the end of the CDR3; the remainder is reconstructed from the germline J gene. V gene TRBV1 combines with J gene TRBJ1-6; 7 nucleotides agree with TRBD1. TRBJ1-6 is an open reading frame, and its role is uncertain. The V gene end was trimmed by 0 bases and the J gene end by 7 bases; junction bases not matched to a gene: 3. This CDR3 is built from 15 residues. Germline values: CDR1 NSQYPW, CDR2 LRSPGD (reference sequence). The CDR3 sequence is CTCSADQGGNSPLYF. The CDR3 DNA, read in part, is TGCACCTGCAGTGCAGATCAAGGGGGCAATTCGCCCCTCTAC.

Only a few counts were recorded for this clone. Genes and germline come from the mouse. The observed sequence ends 1 residue before the CDR3 terminus, with the missing tail filled in from the germline J gene. The rearrangement joins TRBV26 to TRBJ1-5, with D perhaps TRBD1 (5 bases). V was trimmed by 2 bases and J by 6 bases, leaving 8 bases between them. Germline V lookup: CDR1 KGHPV, CDR2 FQNQEV (reference sequence). The CDR3 contains 13 residues. The CDR3 DNA, read in part, is TGTGCCAGCAGTCTGAGCCAGGGCCAGGCTCCGCTT. It is translated as CASSLSQGQAPL. From start to end, the CDR3 is CASSLSQGQAPLF.

In its sample, this clone is medium-sized. Gene names and germline refer to mouse. The read ends 1 residue before the CDR3 terminus; that terminus is restored from the germline J gene. The chain uses TRBV23 and TRBJ2-1; the table names TRBD2, a call not compared with the DNA. The CDR3 totals 15 residues. Per germline, CDR1 KGHTA and CDR2 FQNQQP. The CDR3 sequence: CSSSQSGGWRAEQFF. The covered CDR3 bases are TGCTCCAGCAGTCAATCGGGGGGCTGGAGGGCTGAGCAGTTC.

About this clone itself: Germline and genes here are mouse. Read sequence stops 1 residue before the CDR3 end, and the germline J gene provides the missing end. The gene calls are TRBV12-2 and TRBJ2-7; 11 nucleotides agree with TRBD2. The CDR3 length is 15 residues. The junction had 4 bases not matched to a gene; V was cut back by 2 bases and J by 2 bases. The germline gives CDR1 SGHLS, CDR2 HYDKME. The chain's CDR3 is CASSPNWGGAYEQYF. The sequenced CDR3 bases are TGTGCCAGCTCTCCAAACTGGGGGGGCGCCTATGAACAGTAC.